One TCR beta chain is described in this entry. Its antigen is unknown. This entry comes from a study of cytomegalovirus exposure and HLA in healthy donors. Study-level findings and limits: Earlier findings revealed that most TCR beta V segments proved productive either about 87% or about 30% of the time. Common viral pathogens seemed, in a later analysis, to connect with several of the most significant clusters. Among immune exposure information, only CMV serostatus was available.

While unrecorded immune exposures were likely, the donors were nominally healthy when sampled. V lost 0 bases, J lost 1 base, and 4 bases lay in between. Germline V gives CDR1 SGHRS, CDR2 YFSETQ. The CDR3 is 14 amino acids. The study ran its PCR with 60 Vbeta and 13 Jbeta primers. Here immunoSEQ multiplex PCR was the method, and the copy in TCRdb shows in-frame clones only, minus some. This table holds a few hundred thousand clones, 70% to 90% found once. The source of this sequence is a young woman in good health and CMV-seronegative. Sequenced: PBMCs. The chain is built from TRBV5-1 and TRBJ2-2, with D hard to call. The CDR3 here is CASSLDGNTGELFF. Here the CDR3 DNA reads TGCGCCAGCAGCTTGGACGGGAACACCGGGGAGCTGTTTTTT. Full variable domain (rest looked up from reference TRBV5-1 and TRBJ2-2): KAGVTQTPRYLIKTRGQQVTLSCSPISGHRSVSWYQQTPGQGLQFLFEYFSETQRNKGNFPGRFSGRQFSNSRSEMNVSTLELGDSALYLCASSLDGNTGELFFGEGSRLTVL.